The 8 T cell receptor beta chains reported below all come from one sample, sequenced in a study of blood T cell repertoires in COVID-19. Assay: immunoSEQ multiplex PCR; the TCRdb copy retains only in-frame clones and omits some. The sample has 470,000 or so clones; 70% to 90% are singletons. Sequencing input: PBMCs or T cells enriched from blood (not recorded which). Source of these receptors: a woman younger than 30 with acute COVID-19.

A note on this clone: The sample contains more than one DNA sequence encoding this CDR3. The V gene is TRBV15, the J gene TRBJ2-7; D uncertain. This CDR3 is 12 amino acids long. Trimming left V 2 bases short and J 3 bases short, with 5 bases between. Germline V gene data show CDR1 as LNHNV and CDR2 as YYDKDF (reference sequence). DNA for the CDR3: TGTGCCACCAGCAGACCCGGCTACGAGCAGTACTTC. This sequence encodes CATSRPGYEQYF.

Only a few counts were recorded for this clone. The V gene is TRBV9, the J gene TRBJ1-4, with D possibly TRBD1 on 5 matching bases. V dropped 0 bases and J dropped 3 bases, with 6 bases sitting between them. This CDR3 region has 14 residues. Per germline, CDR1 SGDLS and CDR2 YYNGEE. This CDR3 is CASSVGQPNEKLFF. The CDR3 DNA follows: TGTGCCAGCAGCGTAGGACAGCCTAATGAAAAACTGTTTTTT.

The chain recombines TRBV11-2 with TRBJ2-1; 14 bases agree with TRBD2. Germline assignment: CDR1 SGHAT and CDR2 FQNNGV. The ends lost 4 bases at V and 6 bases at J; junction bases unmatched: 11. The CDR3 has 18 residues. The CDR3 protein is CASSYSGGLAGDRNEQFF. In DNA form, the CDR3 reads TGTGCCAGCAGCTATTCAGGGGGACTAGCGGGAGATCGCAATGAGCAGTTCTTC.

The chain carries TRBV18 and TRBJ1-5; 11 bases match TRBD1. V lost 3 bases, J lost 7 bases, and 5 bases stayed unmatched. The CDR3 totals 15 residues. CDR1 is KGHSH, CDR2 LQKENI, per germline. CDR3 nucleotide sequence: TGTGCCAGCTCACCGGGACAGGGGGTATGGCAGCCCCAGCATTTT. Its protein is CASSPGQGVWQPQHF.

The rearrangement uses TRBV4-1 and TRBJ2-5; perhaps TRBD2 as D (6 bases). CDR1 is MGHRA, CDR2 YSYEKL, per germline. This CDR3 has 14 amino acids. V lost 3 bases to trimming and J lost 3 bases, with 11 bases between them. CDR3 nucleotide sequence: TGCGCCAGCAGCCAGGGGGGTGACGAAGAGACCCAGTACTTC. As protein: CASSQGGDEETQYF.

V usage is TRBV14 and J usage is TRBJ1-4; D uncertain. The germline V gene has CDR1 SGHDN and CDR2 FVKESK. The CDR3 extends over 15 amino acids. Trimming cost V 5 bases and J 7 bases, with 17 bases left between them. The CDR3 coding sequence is TGTGCCAGCAGCTACACTATAAAGAGAGGTGAAAAACTGTTTTTT. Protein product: CASSYTIKRGEKLFF. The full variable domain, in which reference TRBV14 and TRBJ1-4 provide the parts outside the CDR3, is EAGVTQFPSHSVIEKGQTVTLRCDPISGHDNLYWYRRVMGKEIKFLLHFVKESKQDESGMPNNRFLAERTGGTYSTLKVQPAELEDSGVYFCASSYTIKRGEKLFFGSGTQLSVL.

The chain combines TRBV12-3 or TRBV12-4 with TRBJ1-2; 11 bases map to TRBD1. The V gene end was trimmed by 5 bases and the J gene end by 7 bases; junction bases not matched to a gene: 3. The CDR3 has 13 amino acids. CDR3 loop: CASSGTGGPGYTF. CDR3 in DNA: TGTGCCAGCAGTGGGACAGGGGGACCTGGCTACACCTTC.

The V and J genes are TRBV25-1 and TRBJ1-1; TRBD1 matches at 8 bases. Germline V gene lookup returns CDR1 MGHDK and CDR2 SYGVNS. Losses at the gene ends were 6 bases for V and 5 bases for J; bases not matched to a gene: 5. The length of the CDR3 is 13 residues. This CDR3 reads CASRETGGTEAFF. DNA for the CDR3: TGTGCCAGCAGGGAAACAGGGGGGACTGAAGCTTTCTTT.